The entry below describes one T cell receptor beta chain. The repertoire was sequenced with immunoSEQ multiplex PCR; TCRdb's copy has only in-frame clones and lacks some. The sample has about 81,000 clones; around 95% are singletons. The sample belongs to a study of human versus mouse CDR3 diversity and MHC coevolution. Germline V lookup: CDR1 MDHEN, CDR2 SYDVKM. With V trimmed by 5 bases and J by 0 bases, 5 bases remained unmatched. The CDR3 totals 15 residues. This receptor was taken from a person aged 30-69 years in good health. Material for sequencing was naive CD4+ T cells from blood. Sample subset: CD45RO-negative CD62L-positive naive CD4 T cells. The rearrangement uses TRBV28 and TRBJ2-7, with TRBD1 identical over 9 bases. CDR3 in amino acids: CASSTSTGGSYEQYF. CDR3 in DNA: TGTGCCAGCAGTACATCGACAGGGGGCTCCTACGAGCAGTACTTC.